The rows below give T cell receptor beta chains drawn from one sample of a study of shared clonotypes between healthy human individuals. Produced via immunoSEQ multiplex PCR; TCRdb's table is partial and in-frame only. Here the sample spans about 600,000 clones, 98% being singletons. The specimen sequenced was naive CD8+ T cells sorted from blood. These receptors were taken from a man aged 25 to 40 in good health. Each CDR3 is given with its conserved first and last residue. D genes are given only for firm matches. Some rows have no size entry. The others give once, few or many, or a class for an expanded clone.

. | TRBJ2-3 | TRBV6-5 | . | CASSYLSGDTQYF | TGTGCCAGCAGTTACCTATCTGGGGATACGCAGTATTTT
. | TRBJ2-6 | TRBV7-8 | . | CASTPESSGANVLTF | TGTGCCAGCACACCCGAGAGCTCTGGGGCCAACGTCCTGACTTTC
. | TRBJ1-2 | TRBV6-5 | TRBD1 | CASSYGQGNGYTF | TGTGCCAGCAGTTACGGACAGGGCAATGGCTACACCTTC
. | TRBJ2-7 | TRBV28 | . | CASSLVQAEQYF | TGTGCCAGCAGTTTGGTTCAAGCAGAGCAGTACTTC
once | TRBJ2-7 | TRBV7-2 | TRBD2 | CASSSSGSPSYEQYF | TGTGCCAGCAGTTCGAGCGGGAGTCCCTCCTACGAGCAGTACTTC
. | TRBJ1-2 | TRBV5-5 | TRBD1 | CASSLGTAANYGYTF | TGTGCCAGCAGCTTAGGGACAGCAGCTAACTATGGCTACACCTTC
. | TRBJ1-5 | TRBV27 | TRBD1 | CASSPGQGSQPQHF | TGTGCCAGCAGTCCGGGACAGGGCAGCCAGCCCCAGCATTTT
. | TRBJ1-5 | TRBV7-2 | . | CASSLVWENQPQHF | TGTGCCAGCAGCTTAGTGTGGGAGAATCAGCCCCAGCATTTT
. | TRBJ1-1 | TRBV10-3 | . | CAISESEQILGAFF | TGTGCCATCAGTGAGTCAGAGCAGATATTGGGAGCTTTCTTT
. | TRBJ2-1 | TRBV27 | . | CASSLAGRAPYNEQFF | TGTGCCAGCAGTTTAGCCGGGCGGGCCCCCTACAATGAGCAGTTCTTC
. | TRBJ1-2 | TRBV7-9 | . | CASSLANREFNYGYTF | TGTGCCAGCAGCTTAGCCAACAGGGAGTTCAACTATGGCTACACCTTC
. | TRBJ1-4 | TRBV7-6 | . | CASSLKVNEKLFF | TGTGCCAGCAGCTTAAAAGTAAATGAAAAACTGTTTTTT
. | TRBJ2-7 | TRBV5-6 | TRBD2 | CASSLVLTSGTYEQYF | TGTGCCAGCAGCTTGGTCCTGACTAGCGGTACCTACGAGCAGTACTTC
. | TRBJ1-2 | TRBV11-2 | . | CASSPLLGGALTNYGYTF | TGTGCCAGCAGCCCCCTTTTGGGGGGCGCTTTGACTAACTATGGCTACACCTTC
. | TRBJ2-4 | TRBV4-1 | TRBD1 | CASSHAPPGQVMAKNIQYF | TGCGCCAGCAGCCACGCACCCCCCGGACAGGTTATGGCCAAAAACATTCAGTACTTC
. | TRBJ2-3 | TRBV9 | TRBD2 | CASSAGLADTDTQYF | TGTGCCAGCAGCGCGGGACTAGCGGACACAGATACGCAGTATTTT
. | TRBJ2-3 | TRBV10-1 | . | CASSESGQGTDTQYF | TGCGCCAGCAGTGAGTCGGGGCAGGGCACAGATACGCAGTATTTT
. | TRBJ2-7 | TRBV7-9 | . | CASSLALSYEQYF | TGTGCCAGCAGCTTAGCCCTCTCCTACGAGCAGTACTTC
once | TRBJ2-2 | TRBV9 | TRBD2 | CASSPGLVNTGELFF | TGTGCCAGCAGCCCGGGACTAGTGAACACCGGGGAGCTGTTTTTT
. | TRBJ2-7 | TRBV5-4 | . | CATYRLAGGLGNEQYF | TGTGCCACCTACCGATTAGCTGGAGGGCTGGGCAACGAGCAGTACTTC
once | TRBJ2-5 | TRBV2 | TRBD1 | CATRGETQYF | TGTGCCACCAGGGGGGAGACCCAGTACTTC
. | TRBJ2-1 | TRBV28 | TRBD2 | CASLLQREGLMEQFF | TGTGCCAGCCTGTTACAACGGGAGGGCCTTATGGAGCAGTTCTTC
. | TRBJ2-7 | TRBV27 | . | CASSRLGLSYEQYF | TGTGCCAGCAGTCGCCTCGGACTTTCCTACGAGCAGTACTTC
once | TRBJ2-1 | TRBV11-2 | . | CASSRTSYNEQFF | TGTGCCAGCAGCCGGACTTCCTACAATGAGCAGTTCTTC
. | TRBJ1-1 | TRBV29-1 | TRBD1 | CSVHDKGALGEAFF | TGCAGCGTCCACGACAAGGGGGCGCTTGGTGAAGCTTTCTTT
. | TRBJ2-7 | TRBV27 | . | CASSLYRSYEQYF | TGTGCCAGCAGTTTATACAGATCCTACGAGCAGTACTTC
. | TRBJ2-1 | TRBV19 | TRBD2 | CASSILAGGSDEQFF | TGTGCCAGTAGTATACTAGCGGGAGGGAGCGATGAGCAGTTCTTC
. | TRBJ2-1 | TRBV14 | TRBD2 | CASSQDPTGSGLADEQFF | TGTGCCAGCAGCCAAGATCCGACCGGATCGGGACTAGCCGACGAGCAGTTCTTC
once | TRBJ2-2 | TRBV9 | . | CASSVYPGELFF | TGTGCCAGCAGCGTATATCCCGGGGAGCTGTTTTTT
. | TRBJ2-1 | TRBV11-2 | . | CASSPDFSSEQFF | TGTGCCAGCAGCCCCGATTTTAGCTCTGAGCAGTTCTTC
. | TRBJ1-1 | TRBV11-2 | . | CASSLRGRNTEAFF | TGTGCCAGCAGCTTAAGAGGCAGGAACACTGAAGCTTTCTTT
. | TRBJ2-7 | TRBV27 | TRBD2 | CASSSNAGGPAYEQYF | TGTGCCAGCAGTTCAAACGCGGGAGGGCCCGCCTACGAGCAGTACTTC
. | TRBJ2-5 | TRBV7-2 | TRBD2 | CASSLGLYGGKETQYF | TGTGCCAGCAGCTTAGGTCTGTACGGGGGGAAGGAGACCCAGTACTTC
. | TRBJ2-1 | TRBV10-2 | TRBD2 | CATQLAGSINEQFF | TGCGCCACCCAGCTAGCGGGAAGTATTAATGAGCAGTTCTTC
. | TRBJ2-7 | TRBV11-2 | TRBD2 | CASSPRDYQEQYF | TGTGCCAGCAGCCCACGGGACTACCAAGAGCAGTACTTC
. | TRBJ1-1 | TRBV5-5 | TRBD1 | CASSLWGQGDTEAFF | TGTGCCAGCAGCTTGTGGGGACAGGGAGACACTGAAGCTTTCTTT
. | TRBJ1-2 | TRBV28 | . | CASSRGLNYGYTF | TGTGCCAGCAGCCGAGGACTTAACTATGGCTACACCTTC
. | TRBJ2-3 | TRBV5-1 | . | CASSFRQGLDTQYF | TGCGCCAGCAGCTTCCGCCAGGGGTTAGATACGCAGTATTTT
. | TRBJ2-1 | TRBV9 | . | CASSVGGWGDPPHNEQFF | TGTGCCAGCAGCGTTGGGGGATGGGGGGACCCCCCCCACAATGAGCAGTTCTTC
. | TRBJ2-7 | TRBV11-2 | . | CASSFSIQGEQYF | TGTGCCAGCAGCTTTAGCATTCAGGGCGAGCAGTACTTC
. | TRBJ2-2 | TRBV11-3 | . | CASSFVTGELFF | TGTGCCAGCAGCTTTGTCACCGGGGAGCTGTTTTTT
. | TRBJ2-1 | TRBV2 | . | CASSEFGWQGDGNNEQFF | TGTGCCAGCAGTGAATTTGGGTGGCAGGGTGACGGGAACAATGAGCAGTTCTTC
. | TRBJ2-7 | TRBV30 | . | CAFHGVSYEQYF | TGTGCCTTTCATGGCGTCTCCTACGAGCAGTACTTC
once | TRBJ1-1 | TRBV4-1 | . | CASRSDTEAFF | TGCGCCAGCAGATCCGACACTGAAGCTTTCTTT
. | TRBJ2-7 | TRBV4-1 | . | CASSQDPHGTAYEQYF | TGCGCCAGCAGCCAAGATCCACATGGCACAGCCTACGAGCAGTACTTC
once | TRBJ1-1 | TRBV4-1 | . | CASGTANTEAFF | TGCGCCAGCGGTACAGCCAACACTGAAGCTTTCTTT
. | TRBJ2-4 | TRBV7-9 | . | CASSETVPDLLDIQYF | TGTGCCAGCAGCGAGACGGTCCCCGATTTACTGGACATTCAGTACTTC
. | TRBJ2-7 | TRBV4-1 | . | CASSQWTPSYEQYF | TGCGCCAGCAGCCAATGGACACCGTCCTACGAGCAGTACTTC